This is a list of T cell receptor beta chains from one sample in a study of blood T cell repertoires in COVID-19. Sequencing was performed with immunoSEQ multiplex PCR; in TCRdb, only in-frame clones are kept and a portion is missing. The table includes approximately 250,000 clones, approximately 84% detected once. Sequencing was carried out using PBMCs or T cells enriched from blood (not recorded which). These receptor sequences come from a man aged 40-50 years who had recovered from COVID-19. Each CDR3 is given without its conserved first and last residue. The D gene is left open where the match is weak.

D,V,J,CDR3
.,TRBV5-6,TRBJ1-2,ASSPMDRSNYGYT
.,TRBV28,TRBJ1-2,ASSFLSTNYGYT
.,TRBV27,TRBJ1-1,ASRFIGTWGGTEAF
TRBD2,TRBV7-2,TRBJ2-3,ASSKRTSGGTDTQY
.,TRBV5-4,TRBJ2-5,ASSSMMLGGTQY
.,TRBV7-3,TRBJ2-1,ASSLMAAGNEQF
.,TRBV12-3/TRBV12-4,TRBJ2-7,ASSLAGGHEQY
TRBD1,TRBV10-3,TRBJ2-5,AISATGEETQY
.,TRBV19,TRBJ2-2,ASSTQGPGELF
TRBD2,TRBV19,TRBJ2-1,ASRGTSGRNEQF
TRBD2,TRBV7-2,TRBJ2-5,ASSKRERLETQY
.,TRBV7-2,TRBJ1-5,ASSPLAGAQQPQH
.,TRBV5-5,TRBJ2-7,ASSSSSYEQY
.,TRBV20-1,TRBJ2-7,SASPPGAYEQY
.,TRBV7-3,TRBJ2-7,ASSLERFSEQY
.,TRBV4-1,TRBJ2-6,ASSQEGTGANVLT
.,TRBV4-1,TRBJ1-2,ASSQDFRSVREPNYGYT
.,TRBV28,TRBJ2-2,ASRPFGNTGELF
.,TRBV27,TRBJ2-7,ASSLSAGERTYEQY
TRBD1,TRBV10-3,TRBJ2-2,AIRDRVDGELF